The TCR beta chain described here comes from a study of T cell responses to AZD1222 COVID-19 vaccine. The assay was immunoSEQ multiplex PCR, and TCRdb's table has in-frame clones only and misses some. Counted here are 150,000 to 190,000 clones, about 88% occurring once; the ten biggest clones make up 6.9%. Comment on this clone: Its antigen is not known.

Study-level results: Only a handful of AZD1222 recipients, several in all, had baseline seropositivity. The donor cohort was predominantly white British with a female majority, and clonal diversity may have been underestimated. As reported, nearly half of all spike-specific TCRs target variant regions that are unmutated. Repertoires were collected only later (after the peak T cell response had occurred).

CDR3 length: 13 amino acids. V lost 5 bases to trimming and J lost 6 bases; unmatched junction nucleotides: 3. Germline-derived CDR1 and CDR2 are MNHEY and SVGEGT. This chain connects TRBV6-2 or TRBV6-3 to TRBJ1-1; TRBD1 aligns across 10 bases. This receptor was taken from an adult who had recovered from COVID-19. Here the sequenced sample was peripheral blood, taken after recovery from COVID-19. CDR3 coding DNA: TGTGCCAGCAGTGACGGACAGGGGGCTGAAGCTTTCTTT. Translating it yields CASSDGQGAEAFF.